What follows are 15 T cell receptor beta chains derived from one specimen sequenced in a study of blood T cell repertoires in COVID-19. Produced via immunoSEQ multiplex PCR; TCRdb's table is partial and in-frame only. The repertoire holds 60,000 to 65,000 clones, about three quarters seen once, with 50% in the top ten. The sequenced material came from peripheral blood. The receptors stem from an elderly woman with acute or convalescent COVID-19.

The chain recombines TRBV29-1 with TRBJ1-4, with 10 nucleotides matching TRBD1. The CDR3 contains 14 residues. V shed 5 bases, J shed 6 bases, and the junction held 6 bases outside the gene matches. Germline assignment: CDR1 SQVTM and CDR2 ANQGSEA. This chain's CDR3 is CSVSSGQGYEKLFF. The CDR3 nucleotides are TGCAGCGTTTCCTCGGGACAGGGGTATGAAAAACTGTTTTTT.

This clone was observed at least ten times. This chain uses TRBV12-3 or TRBV12-4 with TRBJ1-6, with D hard to call. The CDR3 runs 12 residues. V gave up 3 bases and J gave up 15 bases, with 12 bases separating them. The CDR3 coding sequence is TGTGCCAGCAGTTTGCTCGATGGCCTCCTCCACTTT. This encodes CASSLLDGLLHF.

The chain is built from TRBV28 and TRBJ2-5; 12 bases are shared with TRBD2. Germline CDR1 is MDHEN and CDR2 is SYDVKM. With V trimmed by 5 bases and J by 6 bases, 10 bases remained unmatched. This CDR3 spans 16 amino acids. The CDR3: CASSPWASGRVKTQYF. The CDR3 coding sequence is TGTGCCAGCAGTCCATGGGCTAGCGGGAGGGTAAAGACCCAGTACTTC.

The chain has TRBV28 and TRBJ1-3; a possible D gene is TRBD1 (5 bases). Looked up from germline, CDR1 is MDHEN and CDR2 is SYDVKM. The CDR3 has 13 amino acids. The V and J ends lost 4 bases and 6 bases respectively, with 10 bases between them. CDR3: CASSWIQENTIYF. DNA for the CDR3: TGTGCCAGCAGTTGGATACAGGAAAACACCATATATTTT.

This clone was counted only a few times. The chain joins TRBV3-1 (or the pseudogene TRBV3-2) to TRBJ2-2; D not resolved. CDR1 LGHDT and CDR2 YNNKEL come from the germline V gene (reference sequence). CDR3 size: 12 residues. V was cut by 4 bases and J by 6 bases, with 6 bases left in between. The CDR3 DNA reads TGTGCCAGCAGCCTCGAGTCCGGGGAGCTGTTTTTT. As protein: CASSLESGELFF.

This clone appeared once. V is TRBV5-1 and J is TRBJ1-2; D is ambiguous. The CDR3 is 14 residues long. Trimming took 1 base from V and 3 from J, leaving 10 bases between them. The germline CDR1 and CDR2 sequences are SGHRS and YFSETQ. CDR3 DNA: TGCGCCAGCAGCTTGAGTCAGACTCACTATGGCTACACCTTC. It is translated as CASSLSQTHYGYTF. The full variable domain, its missing parts supplied by reference TRBV5-1 and TRBJ1-2, is KAGVTQTPRYLIKTRGQQVTLSCSPISGHRSVSWYQQTPGQGLQFLFEYFSETQRNKGNFPGRFSGRQFSNSRSEMNVSTLELGDSALYLCASSLSQTHYGYTFGSGTRLTVV.

The chain carries TRBV29-1 and TRBJ1-1, with D possibly matching TRBD1 (6 bases). Trimming cost V 1 base and J 1 base, with 10 bases left between them. Germline loops: CDR1 SQVTM, CDR2 ANQGSEA. The length of the CDR3 is 14 residues. This CDR3 reads CSVEGAGANTEAFF. The CDR3 nucleotides read TGCAGCGTTGAAGGGGCGGGGGCGAACACTGAAGCTTTCTTT.

The V gene is TRBV10-3, the J gene TRBJ2-5, with 10 bases lining up with TRBD2. The CDR3 spans 17 residues. The trim removed 3 bases at V and 4 bases at J, leaving 11 bases unmatched. Germline-derived CDR1 and CDR2 are ENHRY and SYGVKD. The CDR3 bases are TGTGCCATCAGTGAATCTCGGAGCGGGAGGGATTTAGAGACCCAGTACTTC. Protein: CAISESRSGRDLETQYF.

V usage is TRBV28 and J usage is TRBJ1-5, with a weak D call TRBD1 (5 bases). V was shortened by 6 bases and J by 1 base, with 16 bases between the two germline ends. CDR1 is MDHEN and CDR2 is SYDVKM in the germline V gene. The CDR3 is 16 amino acids. The CDR3 nucleotides read TGTGCCAGCAGCCGGCGGGGGGGTAGCAGCAATCAGCCCCAGCATTTT. Translating gives CASSRRGGSSNQPQHF.

The rearrangement links TRBV5-1 to TRBJ1-4; 7 bases match TRBD1. This CDR3 spans 15 amino acids. In germline, CDR1 is SGHRS, CDR2 YFSETQ. With 4 bases clipped from V and 8 bases from J, the junction kept 11 bases outside the gene matches. The CDR3 is CASSVQGVGEEKLFF. The CDR3 nucleotides read TGCGCCAGCAGCGTCCAGGGGGTCGGAGAGGAAAAACTGTTTTTT. Complete variable domain (other parts from reference TRBV5-1 and TRBJ1-4): KAGVTQTPRYLIKTRGQQVTLSCSPISGHRSVSWYQQTPGQGLQFLFEYFSETQRNKGNFPGRFSGRQFSNSRSEMNVSTLELGDSALYLCASSVQGVGEEKLFFGSGTQLSVL.

This chain links TRBV7-9 with TRBJ1-2; D is perhaps TRBD1 (6 bases). This CDR3 has 15 amino acids. Germline assignment: CDR1 SEHNR and CDR2 FQNEAQ (reference sequence). V lost 4 bases and J lost 6, with 18 bases in between. The CDR3 loop reads CASSSAQGRRDGYTF. The CDR3 nucleotides read TGTGCCAGCAGCTCCGCACAGGGAAGGCGAGATGGCTACACCTTC. Combining the CDR3 with reference TRBV7-9 and TRBJ1-2 gives the whole variable domain DTGVSQNPRHKITKRGQNVTFRCDPISEHNRLYWYRQTLGQGPEFLTYFQNEAQLEKSRLLSDRFSAERPKGSFSTLEIQRTEQGDSAMYLCASSSAQGRRDGYTFGSGTRLTVV.

This clone is a singleton in its sample. The CDR3: CASSYSTEAFF. In DNA form, the CDR3 reads TGTGCCAGCAGTTATAGTACTGAAGCTTTCTTT. The chain recombines TRBV6-5 with TRBJ1-1; D is uncertain. V was clipped by 3 bases and J by 5 bases, with 4 bases between them. The germline gives CDR1 MNHEY, CDR2 SVGAGI. This CDR3 region has 11 residues.

The J gene is TRBJ2-1, the V gene TRBV10-2; 7 positions agree with TRBD1. Germline CDR1 and CDR2: WSHSY and SAAADI. The J segment lost 8 bases and the V segment lost 6 bases, leaving 7 bases of the junction unmatched. CDR3 size: 13 residues. The CDR3 sequence is CASSRRQGDEQFF. The CDR3 nucleotides are TGCGCCAGCAGCCGGAGACAGGGCGATGAGCAGTTCTTC.

J is TRBJ1-5 and V is TRBV10-3; TRBD1 is a possible D gene (6 bases). The CDR3 totals 13 residues. With 7 bases removed from V and 2 bases from J, the gap between germline ends came to 9 bases. From germline, CDR1 is ENHRY and CDR2 SYGVKD. CDR3: CAINGQRNQPQHF. The CDR3, as DNA: TGTGCCATCAACGGACAGCGCAATCAGCCCCAGCATTTT.

The chain combines TRBV7-3 with TRBJ2-1; 8 bases line up with TRBD1. Trimming removed 5 bases from V and 0 bases from J; junction bases left unmatched: 6. Germline CDR1 is SGHTA and CDR2 is FQGTGA. This CDR3 is 16 amino acids long. The CDR3 nucleotides read TGTGCCAGCAGCCCCATCGGGACAGGCTCCTACAATGAGCAGTTCTTC. It codes for CASSPIGTGSYNEQFF. The full variable domain, its missing parts supplied by reference TRBV7-3 and TRBJ2-1, is GAGVSQTPSNKVTEKGKYVELRCDPISGHTALYWYRQSLGQGPEFLIYFQGTGAADDSGLPNDRFFAVRPEGSVSTLKIQRTERGDSAVYLCASSPIGTGSYNEQFFGPGTRLTVL.